Below are 18 T cell receptor beta chains sequenced from a single sample in a study of T cell responses to AZD1222 COVID-19 vaccine. Sequenced by immunoSEQ multiplex PCR; TCRdb stores in-frame clones only, minus some. The sample contains more than 130,000 clones, less than 95% of which appear only once. The source material was peripheral blood, sampled on day 0 of AZD1222 vaccination. These receptors originate from an adult in good health.

The chain uses TRBV7-9 and TRBJ1-5; perhaps TRBD1 as D (6 bases). The CDR3 sequence is 12 residues long. Germline V gives CDR1 SEHNR, CDR2 FQNEAQ (reference sequence). Trimming cost V 9 bases and J 7 bases, with 13 bases left between them. In nucleotides, the CDR3 is TGTGCCAGTACAGGGTCCGGGCAGCCCCAGCATTTT. Translated: CASTGSGQPQHF.

V is TRBV11-3 and J is TRBJ1-1, with D perhaps matching TRBD1 (6 bases). Germline V lookup: CDR1 SGHNT, CDR2 YENEEA. Trimming shortened V by 6 bases and J by 3 bases, and 11 bases separated the two germline ends. The CDR3 consists of 13 residues. This CDR3 is CASSDRSYTEAFF. DNA for the CDR3: TGTGCCAGCAGTGACAGGTCCTACACTGAAGCTTTCTTT.

The chain combines TRBV25-1 with TRBJ2-5, with D perhaps matching TRBD1 (5 bases). The CDR3 has 14 residues. Trimming shortened V by 1 base and J by 5 bases, and 11 bases separated the two germline ends. Per the germline V gene, CDR1 is MGHDK and CDR2 is SYGVNS. Here the CDR3 DNA reads TGTGCCAGCAGTGAATGGGGCAGGGTGGAGACCCAGTACTTC. Protein sequence: CASSEWGRVETQYF.

V gene TRBV11-3 combines with J gene TRBJ2-7, with 11 bases identical to TRBD2. The CDR3 is made up of 19 amino acids. V was clipped by 1 base and J by 3 bases; unmatched bases: 14. The germline V gene has CDR1 SGHNT and CDR2 YENEEA. The CDR3 DNA follows: TGTGCCAGCAGCTTAGGTTACATCACCCCCGGGACTAGCGGCTACGAGCAGTACTTC. Translation gives CASSLGYITPGTSGYEQYF. The entire variable domain, with the rest obtained from reference TRBV11-3 and TRBJ2-7, is as follows: EAGVVQSPRYKIIEKKQPVAFWCNPISGHNTLYWYLQNLGQGPELLIRYENEEAVDDSQLPKDRFSAERLKGVDSTLKIQPAELGDSAVYLCASSLGYITPGTSGYEQYFGPGTRLTVT.

The chain recombines TRBV7-3 with TRBJ2-7; 9 bases align to TRBD2. Germline CDR1 SGHTA, CDR2 FQGTGA. The CDR3 is 16 amino acids. J was trimmed by 5 bases and V by 5 bases; bases with no gene match: 13. The CDR3 coding sequence is TGTGCCAGCAGCCTCAACCCGGGACTAGCTCTCGACGAGCAGTACTTC. Amino acid sequence: CASSLNPGLALDEQYF.

The chain joins TRBV19 to TRBJ1-1, with a weak D call TRBD1 (5 bases). This CDR3 is 14 amino acids long. Deletions cut 2 bases from V and 1 base from J, with 8 bases between. Germline V gene sequence: CDR1 LNHDA, CDR2 SQIVND (reference sequence). CDR3 sequence: CASSIRGRNTEAFF. The CDR3 DNA reads TGTGCCAGTAGTATAAGGGGCAGGAACACTGAAGCTTTCTTT. Drawing the rest from reference TRBV19 and TRBJ1-1, the complete variable domain is DGGITQSPKYLFRKEGQNVTLSCEQNLNHDAMYWYRQDPGQGLRLIYYSQIVNDFQKGDIAEGYSVSREKKESFPLTVTSAQKNPTAFYLCASSIRGRNTEAFFGQGTRLTVV.

The V call is TRBV6-5, the J call TRBJ1-1; 7 positions match TRBD1. CDR3 length: 13 amino acids. V dropped 6 bases and J dropped 7; count of bases not matched to a gene: 8. Germline V gene lookup returns CDR1 MNHEY and CDR2 SVGAGI. This chain's CDR3 is CASSPLDRREAFF. For the CDR3, the DNA is TGTGCCAGCAGCCCCTTGGACAGGCGTGAAGCTTTCTTT.

CDR3: CACGTFRNNSPLHF. CDR3 nucleotide sequence: TGTGCCTGTGGGACTTTTCGAAATAATTCACCCCTCCACTTT. This chain joins TRBV30 and TRBJ1-6; TRBD1 is a possible D gene (5 bases). The CDR3 extends over 14 amino acids. Germline assignment: CDR1 GTSNPN and CDR2 SVGIG (reference sequence). Trimming pared 6 bases from V and 5 bases from J, leaving 14 bases between.

The chain is built from TRBV29-1 and TRBJ1-2, with D perhaps TRBD1 (6 bases). CDR3 size: 13 residues. Germline V gene data show CDR1 as SQVTM and CDR2 as ANQGSEA. The ends were cut back, 0 bases at V and 7 bases at J, with 12 bases in the middle. The CDR3 region has the DNA TGCAGCGTTGAAGATTCGGGGGGCAGTGGCTACACCTTC. It codes for CSVEDSGGSGYTF.

The chain has TRBV3-1 (or the pseudogene TRBV3-2) and TRBJ2-3; no firm D call. Germline V CDR1 and CDR2: LGHDT, YNNKEL (reference sequence). Trimming removed 3 bases from V and 4 bases from J, with 17 bases in between. The CDR3 is made up of 16 amino acids. The CDR3 protein is CASSHLKPVVPDTQYF. As DNA, the CDR3 is TGTGCCAGCAGCCATCTCAAGCCGGTTGTCCCAGATACGCAGTATTTT.

This clone was detected many times. V is TRBV15 and J is TRBJ1-6; D call uncertain. Trimming took off 9 bases at V and 0 bases at J, with 9 bases between the two ends. CDR3 length: 14 amino acids. Germline V gene lookup returns CDR1 LNHNV and CDR2 YYDKDF (reference sequence). CDR3: CATGKFSYNSPLHF. The CDR3 coding sequence is TGTGCCACGGGGAAATTCTCCTATAATTCACCCCTCCACTTT.

This clone showed up just a few times. This rearrangement joins TRBV2 to TRBJ1-5, with 7 bases aligning to TRBD1. In germline, CDR1 is SNHLY, CDR2 FYNNEI. Germline trimming cut 7 bases from V and 3 bases from J; bases unmatched to any gene: 15. The CDR3 consists of 17 residues. The CDR3 loop is CASTERTGHGANQPQHF. CDR3 nucleotide sequence: TGTGCCAGCACAGAGAGGACAGGACATGGGGCCAATCAGCCCCAGCATTTT.

The chain has TRBV4-1 and TRBJ1-2; TRBD1 agrees at 7 bases. The germline V gene has CDR1 MGHRA and CDR2 YSYEKL. V lost 4 bases, J lost 3 bases, and 5 bases stayed unmatched. The CDR3 runs 14 residues. The CDR3 DNA follows: TGCGCCAGCAGCCGCTTTGACAGGGACTATGGCTACACCTTC. It is translated as CASSRFDRDYGYTF.

This clone appeared a single time. This chain connects TRBV6-1 to TRBJ1-5; D gene ambiguous. The V gene lost 2 bases and the J gene lost 12 bases, with 8 bases spanning the gap. CDR1 and CDR2 (germline): MNHNS, SASEGT. The CDR3 consists of 11 residues. This chain's CDR3 is CASSELDHQHF. CDR3 in DNA: TGTGCCAGCAGTGAATTGGATCACCAGCATTTT.

V gene TRBV18 combines with J gene TRBJ2-3, with 7 bases aligning to TRBD1. The CDR3 contains 14 residues. J gave up 6 bases and V 3 bases, and 6 bases lay outside the gene matches. Germline-derived CDR1 and CDR2 are KGHSH and LQKENI. The CDR3: CASSPETGEDTQYF. CDR3 nucleotides: TGTGCCAGCTCACCCGAAACAGGGGAGGATACGCAGTATTTT.

This chain uses TRBV5-4 with TRBJ1-2, with D maybe TRBD1 (5 bases). The V end lost 4 bases, the J end lost 8 bases, and 24 bases lay between the germline ends. CDR3 size: 16 residues. Germline CDR1 and CDR2: SGHNT and YYREEE (reference sequence). In DNA form, the CDR3 reads TGTGCCAGCAGCACGTCTCCGGGACGGAGCTTGGGGGGCTACACCTTC. Encoded protein: CASSTSPGRSLGGYTF.

This rearrangement joins TRBV7-2 to TRBJ2-5; TRBD2 agrees at 8 bases. The CDR3 totals 15 residues. With 2 bases clipped from V and 3 bases from J, the junction kept 5 bases outside the gene matches. Germline CDR1 and CDR2: SGHTA and FQGNSA. In nucleotides, the CDR3 is TGTGCCAGCAGCTTACCTAGCGGGCCAAAAGAGACCCAGTACTTC. The encoded protein is CASSLPSGPKETQYF.

The DNA of the CDR3 is TGTGCCATCAGTGAGTGGGAGGGTGGCTACACCTTC. Protein: CAISEWEGGYTF. The rearrangement links TRBV10-3 to TRBJ1-2, with D hard to call. CDR3 length: 12 amino acids. The V and J ends lost 1 base and 7 bases respectively, with 7 bases between them. CDR1 is ENHRY, CDR2 SYGVKD, per germline.